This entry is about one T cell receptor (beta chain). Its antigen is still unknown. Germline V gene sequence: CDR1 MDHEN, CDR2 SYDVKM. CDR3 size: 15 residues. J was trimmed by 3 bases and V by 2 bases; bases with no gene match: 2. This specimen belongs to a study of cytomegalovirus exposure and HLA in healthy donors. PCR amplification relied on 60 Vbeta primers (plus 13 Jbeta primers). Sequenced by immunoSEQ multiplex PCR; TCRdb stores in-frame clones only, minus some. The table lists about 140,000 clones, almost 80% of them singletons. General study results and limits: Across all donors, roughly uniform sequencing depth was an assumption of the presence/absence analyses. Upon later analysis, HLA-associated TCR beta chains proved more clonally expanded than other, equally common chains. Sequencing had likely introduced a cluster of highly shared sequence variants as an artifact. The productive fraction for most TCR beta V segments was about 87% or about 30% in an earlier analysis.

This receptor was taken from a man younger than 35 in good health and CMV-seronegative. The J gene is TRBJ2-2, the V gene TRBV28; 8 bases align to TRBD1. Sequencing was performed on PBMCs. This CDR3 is CASSLRTGYTGELFF. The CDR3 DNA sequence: TGTGCCAGCAGTTTAAGGACAGGGTACACCGGGGAGCTGTTTTTT.